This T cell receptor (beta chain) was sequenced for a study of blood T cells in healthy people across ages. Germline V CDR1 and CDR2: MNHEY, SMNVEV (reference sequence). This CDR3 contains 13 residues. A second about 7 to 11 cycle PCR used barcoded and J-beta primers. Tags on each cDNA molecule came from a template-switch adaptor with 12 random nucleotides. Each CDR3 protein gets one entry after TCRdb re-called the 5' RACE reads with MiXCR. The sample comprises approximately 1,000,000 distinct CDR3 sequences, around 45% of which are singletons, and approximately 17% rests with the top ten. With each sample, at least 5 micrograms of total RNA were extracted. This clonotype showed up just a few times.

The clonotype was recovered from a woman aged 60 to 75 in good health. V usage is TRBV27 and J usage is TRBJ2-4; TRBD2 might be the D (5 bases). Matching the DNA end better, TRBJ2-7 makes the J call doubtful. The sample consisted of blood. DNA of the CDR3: TGTGCCAGCAGTGGTGGCCGAGGGTACGAGCAGTACTTC. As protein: CASSGGRGYEQYF.